This T cell receptor (beta chain) is from a study of cytomegalovirus exposure and HLA in healthy donors. On this clone: Its antigen is not known.

This CDR3 is built from 15 residues. Trimming left V 5 bases short and J 7 bases short, with 18 bases between. Germline V CDR1 and CDR2: SGHVS, FNYEAQ. Sequencing was performed with immunoSEQ multiplex PCR; in TCRdb, only in-frame clones are kept and a portion is missing. The profile shows around 300,000 clones, roughly 87% of them singletons. The donors belonged to the roughly 130-subject validation cohort, separate from the roughly 700-subject first cohort. Findings of the study overall: Subsequent analysis revealed that first-cohort TCR clusters tended to co-occur in the approximately 120 validation repertoires. Confirmation was obtained in vitro that three CMV-associated chains are specific for CMV antigens.

Sample: PBMCs. The chain uses TRBV7-6 and TRBJ2-1, with D tentatively TRBD1 (6 bases). This TCR was sampled from a woman aged 25 to 45 in good health and CMV-seropositive. CDR3 region: CASSLNRDTMNEQFF. CDR3 DNA sequence: TGTGCCAGCAGCCTTAACAGGGATACTATGAATGAGCAGTTCTTC.